Listed below are T cell receptor beta chains from one sample, sequenced in a study of blood T cell repertoires in COVID-19. Generated by immunoSEQ multiplex PCR, the TCRdb table keeps only in-frame clones and is missing some. This table holds tens of thousands of clones, over 65% found once. The sample consisted of peripheral blood. The receptors here all came from a man older than 75 with COVID-19, enrolled during active disease. Both conserved end residues are part of each CDR3. Each record gives: V gene, D gene, J gene, CDR3 length, clone size, CDR3 protein, CDR3 DNA. A D gene is named only where the DNA matches it firmly. A clone size is listed for some rows: how often the clone was seen (once, few, many), or a class if it is expanded.

V: TRBV5-4
D: TRBD1
J: TRBJ1-2
length: 17
size: -
CDR3: CASSSGQGAERFYGYTF
DNA: TGTGCCAGCAGCTCAGGACAGGGGGCAGAGCGCTTCTATGGCTACACCTTC

V: TRBV9
D: TRBD1
J: TRBJ2-3
length: 14
size: -
CDR3: CASARDRPTDTQYF
DNA: TGTGCCAGCGCGAGGGACAGACCGACAGATACGCAGTATTTT

V: TRBV5-1
D: TRBD1
J: TRBJ1-3
length: 15
size: -
CDR3: CASSLGTGTGNTIYF
DNA: TGCGCCAGCAGCTTGGGGACAGGGACTGGAAACACCATATATTTT

V: TRBV2
D: -
J: TRBJ2-1
length: 14
size: -
CDR3: CASSPQGGLDEQFF
DNA: TGTGCCAGCAGTCCCCAGGGGGGTTTGGATGAGCAGTTCTTC

V: TRBV15
D: -
J: TRBJ2-1
length: 16
size: -
CDR3: CATSRDGGSSYNEQFF
DNA: TGTGCCACCAGCAGAGATGGCGGAAGCTCCTACAATGAGCAGTTCTTC

V: TRBV2
D: -
J: TRBJ2-5
length: 15
size: -
CDR3: CASSDERQLQETQYF
DNA: TGTGCCAGCAGTGACGAGAGGCAACTCCAAGAGACCCAGTACTTC

V: TRBV19
D: -
J: TRBJ2-2
length: 16
size: few
CDR3: CASSIGTDHNTGELFF
DNA: TGTGCCAGTAGTATAGGGACAGATCACAACACCGGGGAGCTGTTTTTT

V: TRBV6-2/TRBV6-3
D: TRBD1
J: TRBJ1-5
length: 15
size: -
CDR3: CASSTNRGLRQPQHF
DNA: TGTGCCAGCAGTACAAACAGGGGGCTGAGACAGCCCCAGCATTTT

V: TRBV4-1
D: -
J: TRBJ1-4
length: 15
size: -
CDR3: CASSQVIREDEKLFF
DNA: TGCGCCAGCAGCCAAGTAATCAGGGAGGATGAAAAACTGTTTTTT

V: TRBV2
D: -
J: TRBJ1-4
length: 12
size: -
CDR3: CASTGFDEKLFF
DNA: TGTGCCAGCACAGGGTTTGACGAAAAACTGTTTTTT

V: TRBV7-2
D: TRBD1
J: TRBJ1-5
length: 16
size: few
CDR3: CASSPSRGYGNQPQHF
DNA: TGTGCCAGCAGCCCCTCCAGGGGGTACGGCAATCAGCCCCAGCATTTT

V: TRBV9
D: TRBD2
J: TRBJ2-3
length: 16
size: -
CDR3: CASSPLAGGPTDTQYF
DNA: TGTGCCAGCAGCCCCCTAGCGGGGGGGCCTACAGATACGCAGTATTTT

V: TRBV19
D: TRBD1
J: TRBJ1-4
length: 13
size: -
CDR3: CATTPRQGEKLFF
DNA: TGTGCCACCACACCTCGACAGGGAGAAAAACTGTTTTTT

V: TRBV19
D: -
J: TRBJ1-6
length: 16
size: -
CDR3: CASSIGADPDNSPLHF
DNA: TGTGCCAGTAGTATAGGGGCAGATCCTGATAATTCACCCCTCCACTTT

V: TRBV9
D: TRBD1
J: TRBJ1-6
length: 15
size: -
CDR3: CASSPRQGIGSPLHF
DNA: TGTGCCAGCAGCCCCCGACAGGGAATCGGTTCACCCCTCCACTTT

V: TRBV5-1
D: TRBD1
J: TRBJ1-3
length: 16
size: once
CDR3: CASSLDGQGAGNTIYF
DNA: TGCGCCAGCAGCTTGGACGGACAGGGGGCTGGAAACACCATATATTTT

V: TRBV24-1
D: -
J: TRBJ2-2
length: 16
size: -
CDR3: CATSDPWRGDTGELFF
DNA: TGTGCCACCAGTGACCCGTGGAGGGGCGACACCGGGGAGCTGTTTTTT

V: TRBV21-1
D: -
J: TRBJ1-1
length: 14
size: -
CDR3: CASSRRVVNTEAFF
DNA: TGTGCCAGCAGCCGCCGGGTCGTTAACACTGAAGCTTTCTTT

V: TRBV11-3
D: -
J: TRBJ1-1
length: 13
size: few
CDR3: CASSLDMYTEAFF
DNA: TGTGCCAGCAGCTTAGATATGTACACTGAAGCTTTCTTT

V: TRBV3-1/TRBV3-2
D: -
J: TRBJ2-5
length: 14
size: -
CDR3: CASSQEWLAETQYF
DNA: TGTGCCAGCAGCCAAGAATGGCTAGCAGAGACCCAGTACTTC

V: TRBV12-3/TRBV12-4
D: -
J: TRBJ1-5
length: 13
size: -
CDR3: CASSFKVPGPQHF
DNA: TGTGCCAGCAGTTTTAAGGTTCCGGGGCCCCAGCATTTT

V: TRBV11-3
D: -
J: TRBJ2-1
length: 14
size: -
CDR3: CASSFGGTTGEQFF
DNA: TGTGCCAGCAGCTTCGGCGGGACGACGGGTGAGCAGTTCTTC

V: TRBV4-2
D: -
J: TRBJ1-1
length: 15
size: -
CDR3: CASSQAPTMNTEAFF
DNA: TGTGCCAGCAGCCAAGCCCCCACTATGAACACTGAAGCTTTCTTT

V: TRBV9
D: TRBD2
J: TRBJ2-3
length: 15
size: -
CDR3: CASSPLAGGSDTQYF
DNA: TGTGCCAGCAGCCCTTTAGCGGGAGGTAGTGATACGCAGTATTTT

V: TRBV5-1
D: -
J: TRBJ2-1
length: 13
size: -
CDR3: CASSLAGVDKQFF
DNA: TGCGCCAGCAGCTTGGCGGGAGTCGACAAGCAGTTCTTC

V: TRBV5-4
D: -
J: TRBJ2-1
length: 14
size: -
CDR3: CASSLGIVNNEQFF
DNA: TGTGCCAGCAGCCTCGGGATAGTAAACAATGAGCAGTTCTTC

V: TRBV30
D: -
J: TRBJ1-5
length: 16
size: -
CDR3: CAWSGGQGGGNQPQHF
DNA: TGTGCCTGGAGTGGGGGGCAGGGCGGAGGAAATCAGCCCCAGCATTTT

V: TRBV24-1
D: TRBD2
J: TRBJ2-1
length: 15
size: few
CDR3: CATRTTGGPYNEQFF
DNA: TGTGCCACCAGAACTACGGGAGGGCCGTACAATGAGCAGTTCTTC

V: TRBV7-2
D: -
J: TRBJ1-1
length: 14
size: -
CDR3: CASSLGRENTEAFF
DNA: TGTGCCAGCAGCTTAGGGCGGGAGAACACTGAAGCTTTCTTT

V: TRBV6-1
D: TRBD1
J: TRBJ1-2
length: 16
size: once
CDR3: CASSEAGTGMIYGYTF
DNA: TGTGCCAGCAGTGAGGCCGGGACAGGGATGATCTATGGCTACACCTTC

V: TRBV18
D: -
J: TRBJ1-5
length: 16
size: few
CDR3: CASSPTPQDSNQPQHF
DNA: TGTGCCAGCTCCCCTACTCCACAGGATAGCAATCAGCCCCAGCATTTT

V: TRBV6-4
D: TRBD2
J: TRBJ2-1
length: 15
size: -
CDR3: CASSVGPSGTYEQFF
DNA: TGTGCCAGCAGTGTAGGGCCTAGCGGGACGTATGAGCAGTTCTTC

V: TRBV29-1
D: -
J: TRBJ2-2
length: 11
size: -
CDR3: CSVSNTGELFF
DNA: TGCAGCGTCTCGAACACCGGGGAGCTGTTTTTT

V: TRBV7-3
D: TRBD2
J: TRBJ2-1
length: 18
size: -
CDR3: CASSLGPLGAGTGNEQFF
DNA: TGTGCCAGCAGCTTAGGCCCCCTCGGAGCGGGGACGGGGAATGAGCAGTTCTTC

V: TRBV24-1
D: -
J: TRBJ1-1
length: 13
size: -
CDR3: CATSDLGRGEAFF
DNA: TGTGCCACCAGTGATTTAGGGAGAGGCGAAGCTTTCTTT

V: TRBV9
D: -
J: TRBJ2-1
length: 14
size: -
CDR3: CASSVDTSSNEQFF
DNA: TGTGCCAGCAGCGTAGACACTAGCTCCAATGAGCAGTTCTTC

V: TRBV29-1
D: -
J: TRBJ1-1
length: 13
size: -
CDR3: CSVAADPSTGAFF
DNA: TGCAGCGTTGCCGCCGATCCATCGACTGGGGCTTTCTTT

V: TRBV29-1
D: TRBD1
J: TRBJ1-3
length: 11
size: -
CDR3: CSVSQGDTIYF
DNA: TGCAGCGTCTCACAGGGGGACACCATATATTTT